Below, 5 T cell receptor beta chains from the same sample are listed, as sequenced in a study of cytomegalovirus exposure and HLA in healthy donors. PCR amplification relied on 60 Vbeta primers (plus 13 Jbeta primers). Sequenced by immunoSEQ multiplex PCR; TCRdb stores in-frame clones only, minus some. The data show around 200,000 clones, approximately 80% seen once. Input material: PBMCs. Receptor source: a girl aged 5 to 17 in good health and CMV-seronegative.

The chain is built from TRBV28 and TRBJ2-1; TRBD1 aligns across 9 bases. Looked up from germline, CDR1 is MDHEN and CDR2 is SYDVKM. The length of the CDR3 is 16 residues. Trimming took 6 bases from V and 12 from J; bases not matched to a gene: 18. The chain's CDR3 is CASSGAGTGRKSMQFF. DNA for the CDR3: TGTGCCAGCAGCGGAGCCGGGACAGGGAGGAAAAGTATGCAGTTCTTC.

This chain connects TRBV6-5 to TRBJ2-2, with D maybe TRBD2 (6 bases). There are 15 residues in the CDR3. Germline-derived CDR1 and CDR2 are MNHEY and SVGAGI. V shed 6 bases and J shed 4 bases, with 15 bases lying between them. CDR3 coding DNA: TGTGCCAGCAGGCTACTAGCCCGGGGCACCGGGGAGCTGTTTTTT. This gives the protein CASRLLARGTGELFF.

The chain recombines TRBV19 with TRBJ1-3, with a weak D call TRBD1 (5 bases). This CDR3 has 16 residues. The germline gives CDR1 LNHDA, CDR2 SQIVND (reference sequence). The V end was cut by 6 bases, the J end by 0 bases, with 15 bases between. CDR3: CASRGTGVNSGNTIYF. The CDR3 bases are TGTGCCAGTAGGGGAACAGGTGTCAACTCTGGAAACACCATATATTTT.

The gene calls are TRBV6-5 and TRBJ1-1, with 7 bases aligning to TRBD1. Germline V gene sequence: CDR1 MNHEY, CDR2 SVGAGI. The CDR3 has 12 amino acids. V shed 4 bases and J 6 bases; nucleotides not matched to a gene: 2. The CDR3 here is CASSFTGAEAFF. DNA of the CDR3: TGTGCCAGCAGTTTCACAGGGGCTGAAGCTTTCTTT.

This chain joins TRBV15 and TRBJ2-7; D might be TRBD1 (6 bases). V was shortened by 0 bases and J by 4 bases, with 13 bases between the two germline ends. Germline CDR1 reads LNHNV; CDR2 reads YYDKDF (reference sequence). There are 15 residues in the CDR3. CDR3 DNA sequence: TGTGCCACCAGCAGAGATATGGGGGCGGCTTACGAGCAGTACTTC. Its translation is CATSRDMGAAYEQYF.